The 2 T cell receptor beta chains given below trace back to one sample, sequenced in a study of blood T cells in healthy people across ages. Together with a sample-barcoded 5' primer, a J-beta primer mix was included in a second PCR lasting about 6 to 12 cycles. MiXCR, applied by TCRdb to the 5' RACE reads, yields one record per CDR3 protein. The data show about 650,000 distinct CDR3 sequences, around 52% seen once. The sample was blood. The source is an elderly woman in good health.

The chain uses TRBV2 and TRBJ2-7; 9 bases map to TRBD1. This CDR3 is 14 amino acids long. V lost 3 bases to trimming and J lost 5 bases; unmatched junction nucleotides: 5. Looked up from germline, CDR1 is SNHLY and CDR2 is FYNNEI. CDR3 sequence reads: CASSERRQGDEQYF. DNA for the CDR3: TGTGCCAGCAGTGAGAGGCGACAGGGGGACGAGCAGTACTTC.

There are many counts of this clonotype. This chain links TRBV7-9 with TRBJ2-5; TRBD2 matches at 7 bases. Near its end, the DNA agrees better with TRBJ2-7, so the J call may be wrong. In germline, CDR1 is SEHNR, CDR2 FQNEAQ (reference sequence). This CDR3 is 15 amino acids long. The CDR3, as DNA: TGTGCCAGCAGTCGAACGAGCGGGATATCTTCCGAGCAGTACTTC. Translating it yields CASSRTSGISSEQYF.